The clone carrying this T cell receptor beta chain was seen many times. The sample comes from a study of naive and memory T cell subsets. The SP2 primer and nested alpha and beta constant region primers amplified ligated cDNA in four rounds. TCRdb reprocessed the UMI-ligation and nested PCR reads with MiXCR, giving one entry per CDR3 protein. The table lists tens of thousands of distinct CDR3 sequences, more than 6.5% of them singletons. Stated treatment: skin biopsy from PPD injection site in Mantoux-positive individual. A UMI-containing oligonucleotide was joined by 3' ligation to the TCR cDNA template. The junction had 5 bases not matched to a gene; V was cut back by 3 bases and J by 6 bases. Germline values: CDR1 DFQATT, CDR2 SNEGSKA (reference sequence). This CDR3 has 13 amino acids.

The source material was skin, sampled from a tuberculin skin test site. The TCR sequence derives from an adult in good health. V gene TRBV20-1 combines with J gene TRBJ1-5; 7 bases match TRBD1. The CDR3 DNA sequence: TGCAGTGCTAGTGAGGGGGCGATTCAGCCCCAGCATTTT. Its translation is CSASEGAIQPQHF.